Presented here are 22 T cell receptor beta chains from one specimen sequenced in a study of CD8 T cells in ankylosing spondylitis. TCRdb ran MiXCR on the 5' RACE reads and lists one entry per CDR3 protein. Of around 230,000 distinct CDR3 sequences in the sample, around 9.1% were seen once. The sample was blood, either unsorted or a sorted T cell fraction (not recorded which). All receptors derive from a male donor with ankylosing spondylitis or in good health (not recorded which).

In this sample, this clonotype turned up many times. V and J are TRBV12-3 or TRBV12-4 and TRBJ2-1; tentatively, D is TRBD1 or TRBD2 (6 bases each). The germline V and J ends were trimmed by 11 bases and 1 base, with 15 bases remaining between them. The CDR3 contains 14 residues. CDR3 bases: TGTGCCTGGGGGGCTAGCCGGTCCTACAATGAGCAGTTCTTC. Its protein product is CAWGASRSYNEQFF.

The chain joins TRBV10-1 to TRBJ2-3; TRBD2 aligns across 9 bases. V lost 4 bases and J lost 6; bases outside the gene matches: 8. This CDR3 region has 15 residues. The germline CDR1 and CDR2 sequences are WNHNN and SYGVQD (reference sequence). The CDR3 loop is CASSVAGDEADTQYF. Written as DNA, the CDR3 is TGCGCCAGCAGTGTAGCGGGAGACGAGGCGGATACGCAGTATTTT.

The gene calls are TRBV7-8 and TRBJ1-5; the D is unclear. V dropped 3 bases and J dropped 11 bases, with 11 bases sitting between them. From germline, CDR1 is SGHVS and CDR2 FQNEAQ. This CDR3 region has 12 residues. The chain's CDR3 is CASSLIGQAQHF. CDR3 nucleotide sequence: TGTGCCAGCAGCTTGATCGGGCAGGCCCAGCATTTT.

This clonotype was observed many times. The J gene is TRBJ2-5, the V gene TRBV5-1; D might be TRBD1 (5 bases). V was pared by 4 bases and J by 3 bases, with 13 bases between. CDR1 is SGHRS, CDR2 YFSETQ, per germline. CDR3 size: 14 residues. This chain's CDR3 is CASSPSGHEETQYF. The CDR3 DNA sequence: TGCGCCAGCAGCCCCTCCGGACATGAAGAGACCCAGTACTTC.

This clonotype was recorded at least ten times. This rearrangement joins TRBV5-6 to TRBJ2-7, with 7 bases identical to TRBD1. Per germline, CDR1 SGHDT and CDR2 YYEEEE. The J segment lost 1 base and the V segment lost 4 bases, leaving 5 bases of the junction unmatched. The CDR3 contains 14 residues. CDR3 DNA sequence: TGTGCCAGCAGCCGGACAGGCGTTTCCTACGAGCAGTACTTC. Amino acids: CASSRTGVSYEQYF.

This clonotype has more than one count but fewer than ten. The chain links TRBV7-6 to TRBJ2-1, with 9 positions matching TRBD2. V trimming: 6 bases; J trimming: 6 bases; junction bases outside the gene matches: 9. The CDR3 is 15 amino acids. In germline, CDR1 is SGHVS, CDR2 FNYEAQ. As DNA, the CDR3 is TGTGCCAGCAGTCCCGGGACTAGCCCTGTCAATGAGCAGTTCTTC. Translating gives CASSPGTSPVNEQFF. Full variable domain (outside the CDR3, taken from reference TRBV7-6 and TRBJ2-1): GAGVSQSPRYKVTKRGQDVALRCDPISGHVSLYWYRQALGQGPEFLTYFNYEAQQDKSGLPNDRFSAERPEGSISTLTIQRTEQRDSAMYRCASSPGTSPVNEQFFGPGTRLTVL.

In this sample, this clonotype turned up many times. V and J are TRBV30 and TRBJ2-4; TRBD2 might be the D (5 bases). This CDR3 comprises 16 residues. With 0 bases removed from V and 0 bases from J, the gap between germline ends came to 12 bases. Germline CDR1 is GTSNPN and CDR2 is SVGIG (reference sequence). Here the CDR3 DNA reads TGTGCCTGGAGTGTACTGGGGAGACGAGCCAAAAACATTCAGTACTTC. As protein: CAWSVLGRRAKNIQYF.

This clonotype was seen only a few times. The genes are TRBV6-1 and TRBJ1-4; tentative D call: TRBD1 (5 bases). Germline V gene data show CDR1 as MNHNS and CDR2 as SASEGT. This CDR3 is built from 16 residues. Between the trimmed V and J ends, which lost 6 bases and 0 bases, there was a span of 14 bases. In DNA, the CDR3 is TGTGCCAGCAGGCCGTCCAGGGCAGCAACTAATGAAAAACTGTTTTTT. Translated, it gives CASRPSRAATNEKLFF.

This clonotype occurred many times. V usage is TRBV28 and J usage is TRBJ1-2; D is uncertain. From germline, CDR1 is MDHEN and CDR2 SYDVKM. V lost 6 bases and J lost 6, with 11 bases in between. The CDR3 length is 12 residues. The CDR3 region is CASSLWRDGYTF. CDR3 bases: TGTGCCAGCAGCCTTTGGCGCGATGGCTACACCTTC.

The chain uses TRBV19 and TRBJ2-7, with 10 bases aligning to TRBD1. CDR3 length: 15 amino acids. Losses at the gene ends were 1 base for V and 3 bases for J; bases not matched to a gene: 3. Germline V gene sequence: CDR1 LNHDA, CDR2 SQIVND (reference sequence). CDR3 amino acids: CASSIGTGGNYEQYF. For the CDR3, the DNA is TGTGCCAGTAGTATAGGGACAGGGGGAAACTACGAGCAGTACTTC.

In this sample, this clonotype turned up many times. The chain couples TRBV24-1 to TRBJ2-3; 10 positions agree with TRBD2. CDR3 length: 15 amino acids. The V segment lost 6 bases and the J segment 6 bases; nucleotides outside the gene matches: 8. The V gene's germline CDR1 is KGHDR and CDR2 SFDVKD. The CDR3 coding sequence is TGTGCCACCAGTCCTCTAGCGGGAGATTCGGATACGCAGTATTTT. Protein: CATSPLAGDSDTQYF.

This clonotype was observed at least ten times. V gene TRBV28 combines with J gene TRBJ1-2; D unclear. The CDR3 consists of 12 residues. Trimming shortened V by 3 bases and J by 7 bases, and 9 bases separated the two germline ends. Germline V CDR1 and CDR2: MDHEN, SYDVKM. The CDR3 region has the DNA TGTGCCAGCAGTTTGCCGCGGGCTGGCTACACCTTC. Its translation is CASSLPRAGYTF.

The J gene is TRBJ1-5, the V gene TRBV5-6; perhaps TRBD1 as D (5 bases). Germline values: CDR1 SGHDT, CDR2 YYEEEE. The ends were cut back, 4 bases at V and 7 bases at J, with 18 bases in the middle. The CDR3 length is 15 residues. CDR3 sequence: CASSRGQVSGQPQHF. In DNA form, the CDR3 reads TGTGCCAGCAGCCGGGGCCAGGTCTCGGGGCAGCCCCAGCATTTT.

This chain uses TRBV7-2 with TRBJ2-7; D gene uncertain. Trimming stripped 6 bases from V and 0 bases from J, with 9 bases between. This CDR3 region has 13 residues. The germline V gene has CDR1 SGHTA and CDR2 FQGNSA. In nucleotides, the CDR3 is TGTGCCAGCAGGGTGGCGGCCTCCTACGAGCAGTACTTC. This codes for CASRVAASYEQYF.

This clonotype was observed a handful of times. The rearrangement uses TRBV30 and TRBJ2-7; 11 nucleotides align to TRBD2. V trimming: 4 bases; J trimming: 0 bases; junction bases outside the gene matches: 8. The germline CDR1 and CDR2 sequences are GTSNPN and SVGIG (reference sequence). The CDR3 is 16 residues long. Here the CDR3 reads CAWIPRLAGSSYEQYF. CDR3 sequence (DNA): TGTGCCTGGATCCCACGACTAGCGGGGAGCTCCTACGAGCAGTACTTC.

This clonotype has a count of ten or more. In nucleotides, the CDR3 is TGTGCCAGCAGCCCTCCAGGGGGCGCCGATCAGCCCCAGCATTTT. Translation gives CASSPPGGADQPQHF. This chain uses TRBV12-3 or TRBV12-4 with TRBJ1-5; 8 bases agree with TRBD1. The CDR3 spans 15 residues. V shed 6 bases, J shed 5 bases, and the junction held 9 bases outside the gene matches.

This clonotype was seen many times. The genes are TRBV6-1 and TRBJ2-3; tentatively, D is TRBD2 (6 bases). The CDR3 runs to 15 residues. Trimming cost V 6 bases and J 5 bases, with 18 bases left between them. Germline-derived CDR1 and CDR2 are MNHNS and SASEGT. The CDR3 coding sequence is TGTGCCAGCAGCCTTGGAGGGCTTGGGAAAGATACGCAGTATTTT. Its translation is CASSLGGLGKDTQYF.

Only a few counts were recorded for this clonotype. The chain recombines TRBV18 with TRBJ2-1; D is perhaps TRBD1 (6 bases). The length of the CDR3 is 13 residues. V was cut by 6 bases and J by 8 bases, with 14 bases left in between. CDR1 is KGHSH and CDR2 is LQKENI in the germline V gene. DNA of the CDR3: TGTGCCAGCTCCCCCCCTGGGGGCCATGAGCAGTTCTTC. Encoded protein: CASSPPGGHEQFF.

This clonotype showed up many times. The V gene is TRBV5-1, the J gene TRBJ2-5; no clear D gene. This CDR3 contains 13 residues. V lost 4 bases to trimming and J lost 10 bases, with 17 bases between them. Germline loops: CDR1 SGHRS, CDR2 YFSETQ. In nucleotides, the CDR3 is TGCGCCAGCAGCCCACCGGGCCACCTTCTCCAGTACTTC. Translation gives CASSPPGHLLQYF.

This clonotype was found many times. V is TRBV10-3 and J is TRBJ1-3; 7 bases match TRBD1. CDR3 size: 13 residues. CDR1 and CDR2 from the germline V gene are ENHRY and SYGVKD. Trimming removed 4 bases from V and 3 bases from J; junction bases left unmatched: 0. In nucleotides, the CDR3 is TGTGCCATCAGTGCAGGGGGTGGAAACACCATATATTTT. It translates to CAISAGGGNTIYF.

This clonotype was counted a few times. The rearrangement joins TRBV6-2 or TRBV6-3 to TRBJ1-6, with TRBD1 matching over 7 bases. J lost 11 bases, V lost 6 bases, and 13 bases had no gene match. Germline V lookup: CDR1 MNHEY, CDR2 SVGEGT. The CDR3 extends over 15 amino acids. The chain's CDR3 is CASSQRTGWRPPLHF. The DNA of the CDR3 is TGTGCCAGCAGCCAAAGGACAGGATGGAGGCCACCCCTCCACTTT.

The chain combines TRBV7-9 with TRBJ2-1; D possibly corresponds to TRBD1 (6 bases). Trimming cost V 5 bases and J 7 bases, with 18 bases left between them. The CDR3 extends over 15 amino acids. CDR1 and CDR2 from the germline V gene are SEHNR and FQNEAQ (reference sequence). The CDR3 coding sequence is TGTGCCAGCAGCAAGACAGGTCCGATGGGGAATGAGCAGTTCTTC. Its translation: CASSKTGPMGNEQFF.